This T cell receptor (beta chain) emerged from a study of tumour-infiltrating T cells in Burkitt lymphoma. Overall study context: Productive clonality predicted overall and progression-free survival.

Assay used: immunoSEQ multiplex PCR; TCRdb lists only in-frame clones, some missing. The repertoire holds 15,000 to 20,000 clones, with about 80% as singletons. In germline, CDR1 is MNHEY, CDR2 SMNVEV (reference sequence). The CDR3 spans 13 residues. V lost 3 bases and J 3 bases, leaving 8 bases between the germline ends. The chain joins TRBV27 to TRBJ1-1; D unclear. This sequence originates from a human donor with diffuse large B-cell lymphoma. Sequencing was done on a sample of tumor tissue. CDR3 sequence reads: CASSFPGDTEAFF. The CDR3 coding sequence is TGTGCCAGCAGTTTTCCGGGAGACACTGAAGCTTTCTTT.